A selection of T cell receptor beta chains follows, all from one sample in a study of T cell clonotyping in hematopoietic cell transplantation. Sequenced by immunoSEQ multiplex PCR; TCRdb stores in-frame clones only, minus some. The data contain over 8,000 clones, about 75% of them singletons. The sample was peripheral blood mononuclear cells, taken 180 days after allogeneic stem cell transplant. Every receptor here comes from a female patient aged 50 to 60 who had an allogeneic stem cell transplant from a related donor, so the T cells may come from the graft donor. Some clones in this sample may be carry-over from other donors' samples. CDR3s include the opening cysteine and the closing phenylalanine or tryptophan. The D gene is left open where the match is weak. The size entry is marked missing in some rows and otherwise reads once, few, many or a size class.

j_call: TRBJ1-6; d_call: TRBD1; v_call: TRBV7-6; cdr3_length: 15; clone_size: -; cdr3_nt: TGTGCCAGCAGCTCATCCGGGACAGCTAATTCACCCCTCCACTTT; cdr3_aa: CASSSSGTANSPLHF
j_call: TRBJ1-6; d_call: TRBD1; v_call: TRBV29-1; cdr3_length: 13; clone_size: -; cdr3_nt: TGCAGCGTTTTTGACAGGGGGAATTCACCCCTCCACTTT; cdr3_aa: CSVFDRGNSPLHF
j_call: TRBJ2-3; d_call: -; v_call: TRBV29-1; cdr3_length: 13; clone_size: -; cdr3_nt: TGCAGCGGCACGGGGGGCTCTTCAGATACGCAGTATTTT; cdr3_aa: CSGTGGSSDTQYF
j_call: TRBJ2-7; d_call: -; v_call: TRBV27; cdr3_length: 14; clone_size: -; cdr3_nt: TGTGCCAGCAGTTTACACAGTTACTCCTACGAGCAGTACTTC; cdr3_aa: CASSLHSYSYEQYF
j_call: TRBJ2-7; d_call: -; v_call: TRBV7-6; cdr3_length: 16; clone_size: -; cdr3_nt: TGTGCCAGCAGCTTAGTCCAACAGGTCGCCGCCTACGAGCAGTACTTC; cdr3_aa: CASSLVQQVAAYEQYF
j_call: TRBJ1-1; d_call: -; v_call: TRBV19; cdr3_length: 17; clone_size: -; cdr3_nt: TGTGCCAGTAGTATAGACTTAGGTACCCGGGCCGGCACTGAAGCTTTCTTT; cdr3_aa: CASSIDLGTRAGTEAFF
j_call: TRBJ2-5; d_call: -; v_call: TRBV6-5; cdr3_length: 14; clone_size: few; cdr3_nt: TGTGCCAGCAGTTACTTTGGGGGCCAAGAGACCCAGTACTTC; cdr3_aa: CASSYFGGQETQYF
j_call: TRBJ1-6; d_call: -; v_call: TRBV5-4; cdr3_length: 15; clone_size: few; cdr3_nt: TGTGCCAGCAGCTCATCCGGGAGTCGGAATTCACCCCTCCACTTT; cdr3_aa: CASSSSGSRNSPLHF
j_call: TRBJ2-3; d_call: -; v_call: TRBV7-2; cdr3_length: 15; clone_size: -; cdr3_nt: TGTGCCAGCAGCACCCGGCGGGCTAGCACAGATACGCAGTATTTT; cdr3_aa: CASSTRRASTDTQYF
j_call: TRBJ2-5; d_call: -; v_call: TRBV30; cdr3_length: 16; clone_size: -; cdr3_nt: TGTGCCTGCTCCCCTGGCAGGGGCGGCATGATGGAGACCCAGTACTTC; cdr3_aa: CACSPGRGGMMETQYF
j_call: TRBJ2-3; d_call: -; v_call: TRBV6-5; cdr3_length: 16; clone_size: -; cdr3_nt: TGTGCCAGCAGTTACTCGGGCGGATCTGTCCCAGATACGCAGTATTTT; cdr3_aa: CASSYSGGSVPDTQYF
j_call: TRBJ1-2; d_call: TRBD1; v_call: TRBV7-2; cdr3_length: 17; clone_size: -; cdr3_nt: TGTGCCAGCAGCTTCTTGCCCGGGACAGCAGGGCTCGGTGGCTACACCTTC; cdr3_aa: CASSFLPGTAGLGGYTF
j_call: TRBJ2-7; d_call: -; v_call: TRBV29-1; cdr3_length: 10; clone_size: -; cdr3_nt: TGCAGCGTTGGTTCCTACGAGCAGTACTTC; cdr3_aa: CSVGSYEQYF
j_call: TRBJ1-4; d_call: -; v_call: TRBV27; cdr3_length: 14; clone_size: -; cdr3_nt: TGTGCCAGCAGGCATTGGGCAGTTAATGAAAAACTGTTTTTT; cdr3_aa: CASRHWAVNEKLFF
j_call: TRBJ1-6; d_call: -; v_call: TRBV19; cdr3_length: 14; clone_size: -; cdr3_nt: TGTGCCAGTAGTATAGGGGGGAACGGTTCACCCCTCCACTTT; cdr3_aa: CASSIGGNGSPLHF
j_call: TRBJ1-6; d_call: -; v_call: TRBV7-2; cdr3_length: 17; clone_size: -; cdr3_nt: TGTGCCAGCAGCCCAGCATATAGGAGCTCCTATAATTCACCCCTCCACTTT; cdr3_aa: CASSPAYRSSYNSPLHF
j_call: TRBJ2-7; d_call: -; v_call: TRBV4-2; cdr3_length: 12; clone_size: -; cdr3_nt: TGTGCCAGCAGCTTGGACAGTTACGAGCAGTACTTC; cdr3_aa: CASSLDSYEQYF
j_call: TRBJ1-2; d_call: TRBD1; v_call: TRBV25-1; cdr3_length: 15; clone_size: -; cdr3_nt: TGTGCCAGCAGTGACCCCGGGACAGGGCACGATGGCTACACCTTC; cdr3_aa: CASSDPGTGHDGYTF
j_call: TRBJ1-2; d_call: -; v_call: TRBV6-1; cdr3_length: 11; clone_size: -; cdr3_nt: TGTGCCAGCAGTGTCGGCTATGGCTACACCTTC; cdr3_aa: CASSVGYGYTF
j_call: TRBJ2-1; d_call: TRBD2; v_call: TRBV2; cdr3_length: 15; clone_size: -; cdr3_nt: TGTGCCACCAAGAAGTCTAGCGGGGGGTACAATGAGCAGTTCTTC; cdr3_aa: CATKKSSGGYNEQFF
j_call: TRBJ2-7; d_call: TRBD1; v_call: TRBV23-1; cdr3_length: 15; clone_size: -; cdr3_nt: TGCGCCAGCAGTCAACCAAAGGACAGGGACCACGAGCAGTACTTC; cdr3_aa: CASSQPKDRDHEQYF
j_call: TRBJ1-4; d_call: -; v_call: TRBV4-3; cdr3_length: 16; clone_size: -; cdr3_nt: TGCGCCAGCAGCCAAGGCGACAGGCGGACTAATGAAAAACTGTTTTTT; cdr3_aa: CASSQGDRRTNEKLFF
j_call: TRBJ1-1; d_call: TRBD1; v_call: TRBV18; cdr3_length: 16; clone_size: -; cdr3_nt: TGTGCCAGCTCATCCCCTCAACCGGGACAGGGCCTTGAAGCTTTCTTT; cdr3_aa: CASSSPQPGQGLEAFF
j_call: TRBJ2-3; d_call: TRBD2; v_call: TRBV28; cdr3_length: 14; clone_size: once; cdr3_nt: TGTGCCAGCAGTTTAGCGGGGGGACCAGATACGCAGTATTTT; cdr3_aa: CASSLAGGPDTQYF
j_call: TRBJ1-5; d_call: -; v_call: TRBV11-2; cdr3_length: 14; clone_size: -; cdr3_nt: TGTGCCAGCAGCTTAGGTCTGAGCAATCAGCCCCAGCATTTT; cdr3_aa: CASSLGLSNQPQHF
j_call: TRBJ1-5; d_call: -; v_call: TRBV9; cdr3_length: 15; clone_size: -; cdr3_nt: TGTGCCAGCAGCGTAGAGGGATGGAGCAATCAGCCCCAGCATTTT; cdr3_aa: CASSVEGWSNQPQHF
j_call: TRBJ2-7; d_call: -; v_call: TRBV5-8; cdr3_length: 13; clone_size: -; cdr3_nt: TGTGCCAGCAGCGTGGACAGTCGCTACGAGCAGTACTTC; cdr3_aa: CASSVDSRYEQYF
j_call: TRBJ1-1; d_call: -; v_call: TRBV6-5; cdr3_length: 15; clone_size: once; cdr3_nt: TGTGCCAGCAGTTACGTACCGGCAGTTCCCACTGAAGCTTTCTTT; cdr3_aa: CASSYVPAVPTEAFF
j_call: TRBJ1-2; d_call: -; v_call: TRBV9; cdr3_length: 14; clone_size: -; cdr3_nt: TGTGCCAGCAGCGTAGATGGGCGTAACTATGGCTACACCTTC; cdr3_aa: CASSVDGRNYGYTF
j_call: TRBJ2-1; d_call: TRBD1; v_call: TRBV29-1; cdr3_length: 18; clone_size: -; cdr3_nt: TGCAGCGTAATCTTTCTCGGACAGGGGGCCGGTTCCTACAATGAGCAGTTCTTC; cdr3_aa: CSVIFLGQGAGSYNEQFF
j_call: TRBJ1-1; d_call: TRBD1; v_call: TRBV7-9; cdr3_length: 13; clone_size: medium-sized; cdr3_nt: TGTGCCAGCAGCGTACAGGGGGGCACTGAAGCTTTCTTT; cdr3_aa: CASSVQGGTEAFF